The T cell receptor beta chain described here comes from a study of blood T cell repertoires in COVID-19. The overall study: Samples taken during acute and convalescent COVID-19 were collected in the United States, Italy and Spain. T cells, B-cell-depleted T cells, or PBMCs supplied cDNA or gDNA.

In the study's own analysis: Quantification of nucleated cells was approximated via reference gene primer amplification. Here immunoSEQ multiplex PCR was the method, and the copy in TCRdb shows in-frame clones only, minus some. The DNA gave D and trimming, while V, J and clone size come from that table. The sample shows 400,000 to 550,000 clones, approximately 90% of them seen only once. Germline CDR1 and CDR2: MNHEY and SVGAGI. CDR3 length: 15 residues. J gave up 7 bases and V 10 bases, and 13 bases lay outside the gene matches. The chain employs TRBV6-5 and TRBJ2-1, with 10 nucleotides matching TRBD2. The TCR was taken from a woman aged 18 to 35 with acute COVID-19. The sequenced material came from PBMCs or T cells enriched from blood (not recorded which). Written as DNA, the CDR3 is TGTGCCACCCCCCTTCAGCGGGGGGGCGGGAATGAGCAGTTCTTC. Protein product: CATPLQRGGGNEQFF.